A single sample gave rise to the 20 T cell receptor beta chains below, sequenced in a study of cytomegalovirus exposure and HLA in healthy donors. Produced via immunoSEQ multiplex PCR; TCRdb's table is partial and in-frame only. The profile shows 100,000 to 150,000 clones, approximately 95% of them singletons. The sample was PBMCs. The receptor set was obtained from a man younger than 30 in good health and CMV-seronegative.

The rearrangement joins TRBV9 to TRBJ2-5; tentative D call: TRBD2 (6 bases). Per germline, CDR1 SGDLS and CDR2 YYNGEE. The CDR3 has 15 amino acids. V lost 4 bases and J 5 bases, leaving 18 bases between the germline ends. DNA for the CDR3: TGTGCCAGCAGCTCCCGTCCGAGCGGAGGGGAGACCCAGTACTTC. Translation gives CASSSRPSGGETQYF. The full variable domain, rest sourced from reference TRBV9 and TRBJ2-5, is DSGVTQTPKHLITATGQRVTLRCSPRSGDLSVYWYQQSLDQGLQFLIQYYNGEERAKGNILERFSAQQFPDLHSELNLSSLELGDSALYFCASSSRPSGGETQYFGPGTRLLVL.

This chain links TRBV6-1 with TRBJ1-1; TRBD1 is a possible D gene (6 bases). Looked up from germline, CDR1 is MNHNS and CDR2 is SASEGT. With 6 bases removed from V and 0 bases from J, the gap between germline ends came to 11 bases. This CDR3 region has 14 residues. This CDR3 is CASRGGTLNTEAFF. The DNA for the CDR3 is TGTGCCAGCAGGGGAGGGACATTGAACACTGAAGCTTTCTTT.

In its sample, this clone was seen once. The chain has TRBV28 and TRBJ2-7; tentatively, D is TRBD1 (6 bases). V lost 5 bases to trimming and J lost 4 bases, with 21 bases between them. This CDR3 region has 16 residues. CDR1 and CDR2 (germline): MDHEN, SYDVKM. CDR3 amino acids: CASSLTSGQGFYEQYF. The CDR3 DNA is TGTGCCAGCAGTCTTACCTCGGGACAAGGGTTTTACGAGCAGTACTTC.

V is TRBV4-1 and J is TRBJ2-1; 16 bases are a match to TRBD2. The CDR3 runs to 20 residues. Looked up from germline, CDR1 is MGHRA and CDR2 is YSYEKL. After removal of 4 bases from V and 9 bases from J, the junction contained 18 bases not matched to a gene. CDR3 nucleotide sequence: TGCGCCAGCAGCCGCACCGGGACTAGCGGGAGGGCCCCATACAATGGTGAGCAGTTCTTC. This sequence encodes CASSRTGTSGRAPYNGEQFF.

This sequence joins TRBV7-2 and TRBJ2-1; TRBD2 matches 8 bases. CDR1 is SGHTA, CDR2 FQGNSA, per germline. V shed 8 bases, J shed 4 bases, and the junction held 7 bases outside the gene matches. The CDR3 runs 14 residues. Here the CDR3 reads CASQGSGTYNEQFF. CDR3 in DNA: TGTGCCAGCCAGGGTAGCGGGACGTACAATGAGCAGTTCTTC. Combining the CDR3 with reference TRBV7-2 and TRBJ2-1 gives the whole variable domain GAGVSQSPSNKVTEKGKDVELRCDPISGHTALYWYRQSLGQGLEFLIYFQGNSAPDKSGLPSDRFSAERTGGSVSTLTIQRTQQEDSAVYLCASQGSGTYNEQFFGPGTRLTVL.

The genes are TRBV10-3 and TRBJ1-1, with 7 bases lining up with TRBD1. The CDR3 runs 14 residues. The junction had 5 bases not matched to a gene; V was cut back by 4 bases and J by 3 bases. Germline CDR1 is ENHRY and CDR2 is SYGVKD. The CDR3 DNA is TGTGCCATCAGTGTGACAGGGCAAGACACTGAAGCTTTCTTT. Translating it yields CAISVTGQDTEAFF.

The CDR3 DNA reads as TGTGCCAGCCGTCCCGGGGGAATACCCAATCAGCCCCAGCATTTT. It encodes CASRPGGIPNQPQHF. The chain combines TRBV6-1 with TRBJ1-5; weak D call: TRBD1 (5 bases). This CDR3 spans 15 amino acids. Germline V lookup: CDR1 MNHNS, CDR2 SASEGT. The germline V and J ends were trimmed by 8 bases and 3 bases, with 17 bases remaining between them.

The chain links TRBV29-1 to TRBJ2-1; 14 bases fit TRBD2. The germline V gene has CDR1 SQVTM and CDR2 ANQGSEA. This CDR3 has 17 amino acids. The V gene end was trimmed by 0 bases and the J gene end by 8 bases; junction bases not matched to a gene: 9. CDR3 region: CSVEDGGTSGRIDEQFF. Here the CDR3 DNA reads TGCAGCGTTGAAGATGGGGGGACTAGCGGGAGAATCGATGAGCAGTTCTTC.

The genes are TRBV30 and TRBJ2-2, with TRBD1 as a possible D gene (5 bases). This CDR3 comprises 14 residues. V was clipped by 4 bases and J by 4 bases, with 13 bases between them. Per the germline V gene, CDR1 is GTSNPN and CDR2 is SVGIG (reference sequence). Written as DNA, the CDR3 is TGTGCCTGGATGAAGGGGTTGCGCACCGGGGAGCTGTTTTTT. Protein: CAWMKGLRTGELFF.

In the case of this clone: The same CDR3 is also encoded by other DNA sequences in this sample. The V and J genes are TRBV5-1 and TRBJ1-1; weak D call: TRBD1 (5 bases). Trimming took 0 bases from V and 2 from J, leaving 8 bases between them. The germline CDR1 and CDR2 sequences are SGHRS and YFSETQ. This CDR3 region has 14 residues. CDR3 residues: CASSLGQTNTEAFF. The CDR3 DNA reads as TGCGCCAGCAGCTTGGGACAGACCAACACTGAAGCTTTCTTT.

This rearrangement joins TRBV27 to TRBJ2-1; TRBD1 is a possible D gene (5 bases). From germline, CDR1 is MNHEY and CDR2 SMNVEV (reference sequence). The CDR3 sequence is 12 residues long. Deletions cut 6 bases from V and 7 bases from J, with 10 bases between. CDR3 region: CASSLAGNEQFF. As DNA, the CDR3 is TGTGCCAGCAGCTTGGCAGGGAATGAGCAGTTCTTC.

The CDR3 sequence is CATRAGREKLFF. The DNA of the CDR3 is TGTGCCACCCGGGCGGGTCGGGAAAAACTGTTTTTT. V gene TRBV28 combines with J gene TRBJ1-4; D gene unclear. Germline V CDR1 and CDR2: MDHEN, SYDVKM. The CDR3 spans 12 residues. The germline V and J ends were trimmed by 10 bases and 8 bases, with 14 bases remaining between them.

The chain uses TRBV28 and TRBJ2-2, with D perhaps matching TRBD2 (5 bases). Trimming removed 6 bases at V and 0 bases at J, with 20 bases between. The CDR3 length is 18 residues. In germline, CDR1 is MDHEN, CDR2 SYDVKM. The CDR3 region has the DNA TGTGCCAGCAGAGGAGGAAAATACGACCCTTCGAACACCGGGGAGCTGTTTTTT. Its translation: CASRGGKYDPSNTGELFF.

This clone was detected once. This rearrangement joins TRBV6-5 to TRBJ1-2; 7 bases fit TRBD1. The CDR3 is 14 amino acids. The V gene's germline CDR1 is MNHEY and CDR2 SVGAGI. V was clipped by 4 bases and J by 5 bases; unmatched bases: 7. The CDR3 nucleotides are TGTGCCAGCAGTTTTCAGGGGGTACGGTATGGCTACACCTTC. It specifies CASSFQGVRYGYTF.

The chain has TRBV6-5 and TRBJ2-1; D not certain. Per the germline V gene, CDR1 is MNHEY and CDR2 is SVGAGI. The CDR3 is 12 amino acids. The germline V and J ends were trimmed by 2 bases and 6 bases, with 5 bases remaining between them. The CDR3 coding sequence is TGTGCCAGCAGTTACACCAGCAATGAGCAGTTCTTC. It encodes CASSYTSNEQFF.

CDR3 in DNA: TGTGCCAGCTCACCGGCGGGAGTGGAGACCCAGTACTTC. Translated, it gives CASSPAGVETQYF. The chain joins TRBV18 to TRBJ2-5; 7 bases match TRBD2. Germline CDR1 and CDR2: KGHSH and LQKENI. J gave up 5 bases and V 3 bases, and 3 bases lay outside the gene matches. The CDR3 runs to 13 residues.

This clone was observed a handful of times. This CDR3 is also generated by other DNA sequences in the sample. DNA of the CDR3: TGTGCCAGCAGCTCCAGCTCCTACGAGCAGTACTTC. As protein: CASSSSSYEQYF. V is TRBV7-2 and J is TRBJ2-7; D is unresolved. CDR3 length: 12 residues. Looked up from germline, CDR1 is SGHTA and CDR2 is FQGNSA. Trimming pared 4 bases from V and 0 bases from J, leaving 4 bases between.

The chain recombines TRBV11-2 with TRBJ2-7; 8 bases match TRBD2. Trimming cost V 5 bases and J 3 bases; bases outside gene matches: 12. Per germline, CDR1 SGHAT and CDR2 FQNNGV. The CDR3 has 16 amino acids. CDR3 amino acids: CASSPFTGGRSYEQYF. For the CDR3, the DNA is TGTGCCAGCAGCCCTTTTACGGGCGGGAGGAGCTACGAGCAGTACTTC.

This clone is a singleton in its sample. V and J are TRBV4-1 and TRBJ2-7, with TRBD2 as a possible D gene (6 bases). Trimming pared 3 bases from V and 5 bases from J, leaving 14 bases between. Germline V lookup: CDR1 MGHRA, CDR2 YSYEKL. The CDR3 extends over 14 amino acids. CDR3 residues: CASSQGLLAHEQYF. Written as DNA, the CDR3 is TGCGCCAGCAGCCAGGGTCTACTAGCCCACGAGCAGTACTTC.

This rearrangement joins TRBV7-3 to TRBJ1-1, with TRBD1 as a possible D gene (5 bases). Germline-derived CDR1 and CDR2 are SGHTA and FQGTGA. V shed 8 bases and J shed 0 bases, with 10 bases lying between them. The CDR3 is 13 amino acids. CDR3 nucleotide sequence: TGTGCCAGCGGAATAGGGGTGAACACTGAAGCTTTCTTT. It translates to CASGIGVNTEAFF.